A single sample gave rise to the 27 T cell receptor beta chains below, sequenced in a study of CD8 T cells in ankylosing spondylitis. Findings and limits, study-wide: Within ankylosing spondylitis blood, a TCR beta motif made up of fewer than ten highly homologous variants appeared to be characteristic.

Their specific antigens are unknown. MiXCR, run by TCRdb on the 5' RACE reads, gives a single entry per CDR3 protein. Among over 200,000 distinct CDR3 sequences, around 17% were seen once, and the ten largest hold about 42%. Sequencing input: blood, either unsorted or a sorted T cell fraction (not recorded which). The source of these receptors is a male donor with ankylosing spondylitis.

A few counts support this clonotype. The chain uses TRBV11-2 and TRBJ2-3; D not certain. V lost 0 bases, J lost 0 bases, and 22 bases lay in between. The CDR3 contains 20 residues. The germline V gene has CDR1 SGHAT and CDR2 FQNNGV. In DNA, the CDR3 is TGTGCCAGCAGCTTAGAAGTTGATCCCCCCAGCACTTCAAGCACAGATACGCAGTATTTT. This codes for CASSLEVDPPSTSSTDTQYF.

There are a few counts of this clonotype. This sequence joins TRBV20-1 and TRBJ2-3; 8 bases are shared with TRBD2. CDR1 and CDR2 (germline): DFQATT, SNEGSKA (reference sequence). The CDR3 runs 18 residues. With V trimmed by 4 bases and J by 2 bases, 17 bases remained unmatched. In nucleotides, the CDR3 is TGCAGTGCTAACCGCATCTCGGGACTAGTAGGTCCCACAGATACGCAGTATTTT. Protein product: CSANRISGLVGPTDTQYF.

The chain couples TRBV4-1 to TRBJ1-1; D is possibly TRBD1 (5 bases). The length of the CDR3 is 18 residues. Germline V CDR1 and CDR2: MGHRA, YSYEKL. With 5 bases removed from V and 1 base from J, the gap between germline ends came to 23 bases. This CDR3 is CASSFGPRPPGENTEAFF. CDR3 bases: TGCGCCAGCAGCTTCGGTCCACGTCCCCCGGGGGAGAACACTGAAGCTTTCTTT.

V gene TRBV4-3 combines with J gene TRBJ2-7; the D is unclear. The CDR3 has 13 amino acids. Germline CDR1 reads LGHNA; CDR2 reads YSLEER. V lost 0 bases to trimming and J lost 6 bases, with 9 bases between them. DNA for the CDR3: TGCGCCAGCAGCCAAGACCGGGTCGCCGAGCAGTACTTC. This sequence encodes CASSQDRVAEQYF.

This clonotype was seen a handful of times. The V call is TRBV12-3 or TRBV12-4, the J call TRBJ2-1, with TRBD1 matching over 11 bases. CDR3 size: 15 residues. V was clipped by 3 bases and J by 6 bases; unmatched bases: 4. The CDR3 nucleotides are TGTGCCAGCAGTTTTGGGACAGGGGGACTCAATGAGCAGTTCTTC. This gives the protein CASSFGTGGLNEQFF.

The chain uses TRBV5-4 and TRBJ2-5; 10 bases align to TRBD2. The V segment lost 2 bases and the J segment 9 bases; nucleotides outside the gene matches: 10. Germline CDR1 SGHNT, CDR2 YYREEE (reference sequence). The CDR3 totals 15 residues. This CDR3 is CASSFYTSGVTAQYF. CDR3 DNA: TGTGCCAGCAGCTTCTATACTAGCGGGGTTACGGCCCAGTACTTC.

CDR3 nucleotides: TGTGCCAGCAACCTATACAGGGACACTGAAGCTTTCTTT. It translates to CASNLYRDTEAFF. This sequence joins TRBV2 and TRBJ1-1; D possibly corresponds to TRBD1 (6 bases). Deletions cut 7 bases from V and 3 bases from J, with 12 bases between. Germline loops: CDR1 SNHLY, CDR2 FYNNEI. This CDR3 region has 13 residues.

This clonotype was detected only a few times. V gene TRBV16 combines with J gene TRBJ2-5, with D perhaps matching TRBD1 or TRBD2 (6 bases each). Trimming cost V 0 bases and J 5 bases, with 13 bases left between them. This CDR3 is 15 amino acids long. Germline V gene lookup returns CDR1 KGHSY and CDR2 FQNENV. CDR3 sequence (DNA): TGTGCCAGCAGCCAATCACGGGGGCTGAATGAGACCCAGTACTTC. It specifies CASSQSRGLNETQYF.

The chain uses TRBV6-5 and TRBJ2-7; the match to TRBD2 covers 8 bases. Looked up from germline, CDR1 is MNHEY and CDR2 is SVGAGI. This CDR3 region has 16 residues. Trimming cost V 0 bases and J 7 bases; bases outside gene matches: 11. CDR3 loop: CASSYSPIAGSVEQYF. The CDR3 coding sequence is TGTGCCAGCAGTTACTCCCCTATAGCGGGGAGCGTGGAGCAGTACTTC.

J is TRBJ2-1 and V is TRBV28; 8 bases fit TRBD1. The germline V gene encodes CDR1 MDHEN and CDR2 SYDVKM. CDR3 length: 13 amino acids. The V gene end was trimmed by 6 bases and the J gene end by 9 bases; junction bases not matched to a gene: 7. The CDR3 loop reads CASSPAQGAEQFF. The CDR3 nucleotides are TGTGCCAGCAGCCCGGCGCAGGGGGCTGAGCAGTTCTTC.

The V and J genes are TRBV2 and TRBJ2-3, with D hard to call. The CDR3 is 14 amino acids. CDR1 and CDR2 (germline): SNHLY, FYNNEI. V dropped 2 bases and J dropped 8 bases, with 14 bases sitting between them. CDR3 in amino acids: CASSETIPFGTQYF. The CDR3 DNA reads as TGTGCCAGCAGTGAAACAATACCGTTCGGTACGCAGTATTTT.

This chain uses TRBV19 with TRBJ1-2; D not resolved. The CDR3 has 14 residues. The V gene lost 3 bases and the J gene lost 1 base, with 9 bases spanning the gap. Germline V gene lookup returns CDR1 LNHDA and CDR2 SQIVND (reference sequence). CDR3 protein: CASSIEWVNYGYTF. CDR3 sequence (DNA): TGTGCCAGTAGTATTGAGTGGGTTAACTATGGCTACACCTTC.

This sequence joins TRBV25-1 and TRBJ1-1, with D maybe TRBD1 (5 bases). The CDR3 is 11 amino acids. Germline-derived CDR1 and CDR2 are MGHDK and SYGVNS. The V and J ends lost 10 bases and 7 bases respectively, with 13 bases between them. Written as DNA, the CDR3 is TGTGCCAAGAGGGACGGGAGTGAAGCTTTCTTT. Protein: CAKRDGSEAFF.

This clonotype was picked up a small number of times. The J gene is TRBJ2-7, the V gene TRBV19, with D perhaps TRBD2 (5 bases). The CDR3 spans 15 residues. CDR1 and CDR2 (germline): LNHDA, SQIVND (reference sequence). The V end was cut by 3 bases, the J end by 2 bases, with 14 bases between. The CDR3 nucleotides read TGTGCCAGTAGTATTGGGAGTGAGGCCGCCTACGAGCAGTACTTC. Translation gives CASSIGSEAAYEQYF.

The J gene is TRBJ1-4, the V gene TRBV7-8; TRBD1 matches at 7 bases. The CDR3 sequence is 14 residues long. CDR1 and CDR2 (germline): SGHVS, FQNEAQ. The trim removed 6 bases at V and 6 bases at J, leaving 7 bases unmatched. The CDR3 loop reads CASREGTEYEKLFF. In DNA, the CDR3 is TGTGCCAGCAGGGAAGGGACAGAATATGAAAAACTGTTTTTT.

The CDR3 reads CASSLMGAGANVLTF. The CDR3, as DNA: TGTGCCAGCAGCTTAATGGGGGCTGGGGCCAACGTCCTGACTTTC. The V call is TRBV7-3, the J call TRBJ2-6; D may match TRBD1 or TRBD2 (5 bases each). Germline CDR1 and CDR2: SGHTA and FQGTGA. CDR3 length equals 15 residues. Deletions cut 1 base from V and 2 bases from J, with 6 bases between.

The genes are TRBV9 and TRBJ2-1; either TRBD1 or TRBD2 may supply D (5 bases each). The V end was cut by 0 bases, the J end by 3 bases, with 16 bases between. CDR3 length equals 17 residues. Germline CDR1 is SGDLS and CDR2 is YYNGEE. In DNA form, the CDR3 reads TGTGCCAGCAGCGTAGCTTTCGGGGACGGAAGCTACAATGAGCAGTTCTTC. Amino acid sequence: CASSVAFGDGSYNEQFF.

This clonotype turned up a few times. The chain uses TRBV5-1 and TRBJ1-5; D gene unclear. V was pared by 2 bases and J by 2 bases, with 11 bases between. Germline loops: CDR1 SGHRS, CDR2 YFSETQ. This CDR3 comprises 15 residues. CDR3 sequence (DNA): TGCGCCAGCAGCTTAGGAGGGTCGGGCAATCAGCCCCAGCATTTT. This encodes CASSLGGSGNQPQHF.

A few counts support this clonotype. The rearrangement joins TRBV4-1 to TRBJ1-1; D is undetermined. This CDR3 is built from 13 residues. Germline assignment: CDR1 MGHRA and CDR2 YSYEKL. The V end lost 3 bases, the J end lost 5 bases, and 10 bases lay between the germline ends. This CDR3 reads CASSQTGLTEAFF. The CDR3 DNA is TGCGCCAGCAGCCAGACCGGTTTGACTGAAGCTTTCTTT.

V is TRBV4-1 and J is TRBJ1-4; 9 nucleotides line up with TRBD1. V lost 1 base and J lost 8; bases outside the gene matches: 8. The CDR3 consists of 16 residues. The V gene's germline CDR1 is MGHRA and CDR2 YSYEKL. In DNA, the CDR3 is TGCGCCAGCAGCCAAGGTGGCCGGACAGGGGACGAAAAACTGTTTTTT. Protein sequence: CASSQGGRTGDEKLFF.

This clonotype was found a few times. This sequence joins TRBV19 and TRBJ2-2, with 12 bases that match TRBD2. The V gene's germline CDR1 is LNHDA and CDR2 SQIVND (reference sequence). There are 14 residues in the CDR3. J was trimmed by 4 bases and V by 8 bases; bases with no gene match: 2. The CDR3, as DNA: TGTGCCAGTCGGACTAGCGGGACCACCGGGGAGCTGTTTTTT. Translation gives CASRTSGTTGELFF.

This clonotype showed up just a few times. This chain uses TRBV4-2 with TRBJ1-4; 8 nucleotides agree with TRBD1. V dropped 0 bases and J dropped 7; count of bases not matched to a gene: 7. Germline loops: CDR1 LGHNA, CDR2 YNFKEQ. The length of the CDR3 is 16 residues. The CDR3 protein is CASSQELGQGLEKLFF. CDR3 DNA sequence: TGTGCCAGCAGCCAAGAATTAGGACAGGGTCTTGAAAAACTGTTTTTT.

Many counts were recorded for this clonotype. The V call is TRBV12-3 or TRBV12-4, the J call TRBJ2-1; 8 bases line up with TRBD2. This CDR3 comprises 15 residues. J gave up 5 bases and V 6 bases, and 9 bases lay outside the gene matches. Here the CDR3 reads CASSPMTSVHNEQFF. Here the CDR3 DNA reads TGTGCCAGCAGCCCGATGACTAGCGTTCACAATGAGCAGTTCTTC.

The chain recombines TRBV12-3 or TRBV12-4 with TRBJ2-1; 7 bases agree with TRBD1. The CDR3 runs to 14 residues. The trim removed 3 bases at V and 5 bases at J, leaving 4 bases unmatched. The CDR3 sequence is CASSLPDRDNEQFF. The CDR3 DNA reads TGTGCCAGCAGTTTGCCCGACAGGGACAATGAGCAGTTCTTC.

This clonotype came up a few times. The rearrangement joins TRBV27 to TRBJ1-5; 8 nucleotides align to TRBD1. Germline V gene lookup returns CDR1 MNHEY and CDR2 SMNVEV (reference sequence). The CDR3 extends over 16 amino acids. Trimming at V came to 4 bases and at J to 2 bases, leaving 7 bases not matched to a gene. The CDR3 protein is CASSSFSTGGNQPQHF. CDR3 coding DNA: TGTGCCAGCAGTTCATTTTCGACAGGGGGCAATCAGCCCCAGCATTTT.

Ten or more counts support this clonotype. The V and J genes are TRBV7-9 and TRBJ2-5, with TRBD2 matching 11 bases. Germline CDR1 SEHNR, CDR2 FQNEAQ (reference sequence). The CDR3 is 17 amino acids. With V trimmed by 1 base and J by 0 bases, 4 bases remained unmatched. The CDR3 protein is CASSLGVAGGYQETQYF. In DNA form, the CDR3 reads TGTGCCAGCAGCTTAGGCGTAGCGGGAGGGTACCAAGAGACCCAGTACTTC.

This rearrangement joins TRBV12-3 or TRBV12-4 to TRBJ1-2; maybe TRBD1 (5 bases). The CDR3 has 13 amino acids. Trimming cost V 8 bases and J 7 bases, with 17 bases left between them. The chain's CDR3 is CASSSLTVFGYTF. Written as DNA, the CDR3 is TGTGCCAGCTCCTCTCTGACAGTCTTTGGCTACACCTTC.